This record covers a single TCR beta chain. Its target antigen remains unknown. The record has no base qualities; no much larger clone is one base away. Trimming at the junction amounts to 0 bases on V and 3 bases on J, and the germline ends lie 8 bases apart. Based on the germline V gene (reference sequence), the CDR1 and CDR2 sequences are MNHNY and SVGAGI. Inclusive of the bounding cysteine and phenylalanine, the CDR3 is 15 residues long. Only the CDR3 part of the read is kept: 45 bases, read in frame from the first base. The entry originates in a study of blood T cell repertoires in COVID-19 (TCRdb year 2020). Regarding the study in general: Samples from collaborators originated in the United States, Italy and Spain and spanned both the acute and convalescent phases of COVID-19. The material from the prospective study consisted of cDNA or gDNA derived from T cells, B-cell-depleted T cells, or PBMCs. Deeply sampled blood TCRbeta repertoires from subjects exposed to, actively infected with, or recovered from COVID-19 were included in the dataset. A freely available public database, intended as a resource for researchers studying the immune response to SARS-CoV-2, is where the repertoires were released. Samples came from the ongoing ImmuneRACE study (first 160 participants) plus 1,254 subjects from 6 global collaborators. Nearly every sample came with metadata listing a de-identified subject ID, COVID-19 status, age in years and sex. Where available, HLA class I and class II types were taken from metadata supplied by the sample provider and were not determined by assay-based typing. Overall study results and their limits: How much clinical and demographic metadata was included differed by source and by participant, and the metadata was provided uncurated.

The collaborating institutions used their own protocols to collect whole blood in K2EDTA tubes. For TCRbeta analysis, collaborator samples were shipped as frozen whole blood, as isolated PBMCs, or as DNA extracted from either sample type. TCRbeta CDR3 regions were amplified from genomic DNA by means of the immunoSEQ Assay, a bias-controlled multiplex PCR. The study's own analysis went as follows. The number of nucleated cells in each sample was estimated from the amplification of reference gene primers within the assay. To quantify the absolute abundance of each unique TCRbeta CDR3 rearrangement, sequence reads were collapsed and filtered. For each sample, productive Simpson clonality was calculated by taking the square root of Simpson's diversity index across productive rearrangements. TCRdb retrieved this table from immuneACCESS and kept in-frame rearrangements only. Not all clones are present; in checked studies, unresolved V genes account for under half, and no reason is known for the remainder. The D gene and trimming were derived from the DNA, and the V and J assignments and clone size from that table. Counted in this sample were around 70,000 clones; about 82% of them appeared once. The ten largest clonotypes hold around 4.8% of the sample.

Source material: peripheral blood. This sequence originates from a woman of 80 years or more with active or convalescent COVID-19. The chain links TRBV6-6 with TRBJ1-4; a confident D gene designation cannot be given. The CDR3 protein: CASSYSGGANEKLFF. The nucleotides are TGTGCCAGCAGTTACTCGGGAGGAGCTAATGAAAAACTGTTTTTT.